Listed here are 8 T cell receptor beta chains from one sample, sequenced in a study of T cell responses to AZD1222 COVID-19 vaccine. Sequenced by immunoSEQ multiplex PCR; TCRdb stores in-frame clones only, minus some. The sample holds 150,000 or so clones, over 75% seen once. The sample here was peripheral blood, taken on day 0 of AZD1222 vaccination. The source of these receptors is an adult in good health.

The chain has TRBV5-4 and TRBJ1-5; D ambiguous. CDR3 size: 14 residues. CDR1 is SGHNT, CDR2 YYREEE, per germline (reference sequence). V was pared by 1 base and J by 0 bases, with 5 bases between. DNA for the CDR3: TGTGCCAGCAGCTTGTTCGGTAGCAATCAGCCCCAGCATTTT. Translating it yields CASSLFGSNQPQHF.

The CDR3 coding sequence is TGTGCCAGCAGCTTTACGGGGGCGGGAGGAGATACGCAGTATTTT. It encodes CASSFTGAGGDTQYF. The chain employs TRBV7-3 and TRBJ2-3; the match to TRBD2 covers 8 bases. V gave up 3 bases and J gave up 5 bases; unmatched junction bases: 7. Germline-derived CDR1 and CDR2 are SGHTA and FQGTGA. CDR3 size: 15 residues.

This chain links TRBV10-3 with TRBJ2-1; 8 nucleotides match TRBD1. CDR3 length: 14 residues. V was pared by 9 bases and J by 7 bases, with 11 bases of the junction left unmatched. Germline CDR1 ENHRY, CDR2 SYGVKD. This CDR3 reads CAINRGVRRNEQFF. The CDR3 coding sequence is TGTGCCATAAACAGGGGGGTCCGGAGGAATGAGCAGTTCTTC.

The V gene is TRBV29-1, the J gene TRBJ2-7; 9 nucleotides agree with TRBD2. This CDR3 has 15 amino acids. Germline loops: CDR1 SQVTM, CDR2 ANQGSEA. Trimming took 1 base from V and 2 from J; bases not matched to a gene: 6. Written as DNA, the CDR3 is TGCAGCGTTGAAGTTGGGGCGGGGGGGGCCTACGAGCAGTACTTC. It is translated as CSVEVGAGGAYEQYF.

This clone was found once. The chain couples TRBV12-5 to TRBJ1-2, with D maybe TRBD1 (6 bases). Trimming took 1 base from V and 6 from J, leaving 15 bases between them. There are 15 residues in the CDR3. Germline CDR1 is LGHNT and CDR2 is FRNRAP. The CDR3 DNA reads as TGTGCTAGTGGTTTGGGGGGGACATTTGGTAATGGCTACACCTTC. It encodes CASGLGGTFGNGYTF.

The chain employs TRBV6-2 or TRBV6-3 and TRBJ1-2; D uncertain. In germline, CDR1 is MNHEY, CDR2 SVGEGT. The V end was cut by 2 bases, the J end by 0 bases, with 13 bases between. The CDR3 runs to 16 residues. CDR3 sequence: CASSYGKSASNYGYTF. CDR3 coding DNA: TGTGCCAGCAGTTACGGAAAAAGTGCCTCTAACTATGGCTACACCTTC.

The V call is TRBV15, the J call TRBJ1-5; no clear D gene. CDR3 length equals 16 residues. CDR1 LNHNV and CDR2 YYDKDF come from the germline V gene (reference sequence). The ends were cut back, 2 bases at V and 0 bases at J, with 11 bases in the middle. The CDR3 sequence: CATSRMREISNQPQHF. The CDR3 nucleotides are TGTGCCACCAGCAGAATGAGGGAAATTAGCAATCAGCCCCAGCATTTT.

The CDR3: CASSAQGNQPQHF. CDR3 DNA sequence: TGCGCCAGCAGTGCACAGGGAAATCAGCCCCAGCATTTT. The chain joins TRBV4-3 to TRBJ1-5, with a weak D call TRBD1 (6 bases). V was trimmed by 6 bases and J by 4 bases, leaving 10 bases between them. CDR3 length: 13 amino acids. CDR1 is LGHNA, CDR2 YSLEER, per germline.